These 2 T cell receptor beta chains share one sample of origin, sequenced in a study of cytomegalovirus exposure and HLA in healthy donors. A multiplex PCR was run with 60 Vbeta primers and 13 Jbeta primers. Using immunoSEQ multiplex PCR, the repertoire was profiled, and TCRdb retains in-frame clones only, with some absent. The sample lists about 230,000 clones, 75% to 90% occurring once. Source material: PBMCs. The receptor set was obtained from a woman aged 18-35 years in good health and CMV-seronegative.

Only a few counts were recorded for this clone. The genes are TRBV6-1 and TRBJ2-1, with D uncertain. Between the trimmed V and J ends, which lost 2 bases and 2 bases, there was a span of 10 bases. This CDR3 spans 15 amino acids. Germline CDR1 reads MNHNS; CDR2 reads SASEGT. CDR3 in DNA: TGTGCCAGCAGTGAATCCCTAGGCCCCTACAATGAGCAGTTCTTC. It translates to CASSESLGPYNEQFF.

CDR3 coding DNA: TGTGCCAGCAGCCCTGGAGGCGAGCAGTACTTC. This translates into CASSPGGEQYF. The chain is built from TRBV11-3 and TRBJ2-7, with TRBD2 as a possible D gene (5 bases). Looked up from germline, CDR1 is SGHNT and CDR2 is YENEEA. Trimming left V 5 bases short and J 6 bases short, with 8 bases between. The CDR3 consists of 11 residues.